The 32 T cell receptor beta chains listed next were all sequenced from one sample in a study of lymphopenia after photon versus proton radiotherapy. The assay was immunoSEQ multiplex PCR, and TCRdb's table has in-frame clones only and misses some. The sample contains some 27,000 clones, about four fifths of which appear only once. The sequenced sample was peripheral blood, obtained from a patient treated with photon-based radiotherapy. These receptors all come from a man aged 50 to 60 with gastric cancer.

The genes are TRBV28 and TRBJ1-1; weak D call: TRBD1 (6 bases). Germline V gene sequence: CDR1 MDHEN, CDR2 SYDVKM. CDR3 length: 12 amino acids. V was clipped by 9 bases and J by 1 base, with 9 bases between them. The CDR3, as DNA: TGTGCCAGTGGACAGTCGAACACTGAAGCTTTCTTT. It is translated as CASGQSNTEAFF.

The V call is TRBV7-8, the J call TRBJ2-3, with D hard to call. The germline V gene encodes CDR1 SGHVS and CDR2 FQNEAQ. There are 11 residues in the CDR3. Trimming shortened V by 8 bases and J by 2 bases, and 5 bases separated the two germline ends. CDR3 loop: CASGSTDTQYF. CDR3 bases: TGTGCCAGCGGATCCACAGATACGCAGTATTTT.

This chain's CDR3 is CASSLPGVKNIQYF. CDR3 coding DNA: TGTGCCAGCAGCTTACCGGGGGTCAAAAACATTCAGTACTTC. The chain carries TRBV5-4 and TRBJ2-4; TRBD2 might be the D (6 bases). The CDR3 has 14 amino acids. Germline-derived CDR1 and CDR2 are SGHNT and YYREEE (reference sequence). V was shortened by 2 bases and J by 3 bases, with 9 bases between the two germline ends.

The V call is TRBV1, the J call TRBJ2-1; the listed D gene, TRBD2, was not tested against the DNA. TRBV1 is flagged as a pseudogene. The CDR3 runs 15 residues. The CDR3 region is CTSSPRGSSYNEQFF. The CDR3, as DNA: TGCACCAGCAGCCCTCGGGGGAGCTCCTACAATGAGCAGTTCTTC.

The rearrangement links TRBV7-9 to TRBJ1-2; D not certain. The CDR3 totals 16 residues. Germline CDR1 and CDR2: SEHNR and FQNEAQ (reference sequence). Trimming cost V 1 base and J 0 bases, with 12 bases left between them. CDR3 in DNA: TGTGCCAGCAGCTTAGATTATCCTCAAGCTAACTATGGCTACACCTTC. It yields the protein CASSLDYPQANYGYTF.

This clone has only a few counts. The rearrangement links TRBV19 to TRBJ1-2, with D unclear. Germline V CDR1 and CDR2: LNHDA, SQIVND (reference sequence). This CDR3 comprises 13 residues. Deletions cut 0 bases from V and 4 bases from J, with 6 bases between. The CDR3 region is CASSIDPRYGYTF. In DNA, the CDR3 is TGTGCCAGTAGTATAGATCCACGCTATGGCTACACCTTC.

V usage is TRBV7-2 and J usage is TRBJ1-5; the D gene is possibly TRBD1 (6 bases). The CDR3 is 14 amino acids. V lost 5 bases, J lost 5 bases, and 13 bases lay in between. CDR1 is SGHTA and CDR2 is FQGNSA in the germline V gene. The CDR3 DNA is TGTGCCAGCAGCCTCACAGGGAACTATCAGCCCCAGCATTTT. Translating gives CASSLTGNYQPQHF.

The chain joins TRBV15 to TRBJ1-1; possible D gene TRBD1, 6 bases. V was trimmed by 3 bases and J by 8 bases, leaving 22 bases between them. Germline V lookup: CDR1 LNHNV, CDR2 YYDKDF (reference sequence). The CDR3 is 16 amino acids. The CDR3 DNA is TGTGCCACCAGCAGCCGCATGCGGGGGGGCGAGGCGGAAGCTTTCTTT. Translation gives CATSSRMRGGEAEAFF. Looking up the rest from reference TRBV15 and TRBJ1-1 gives the full variable domain: DAMVIQNPRYQVTQFGKPVTLSCSQTLNHNVMYWYQQKSSQAPKLLFHYYDKDFNNEADTPDNFQSRRPNTSFCFLDIRSPGLGDTAMYLCATSSRMRGGEAEAFFGQGTRLTVV.

The chain couples TRBV29-1 to TRBJ1-2, with a tentative D call TRBD1 (5 bases). V was pared by 4 bases and J by 6 bases, with 21 bases between. CDR1 and CDR2 from the germline V gene are SQVTM and ANQGSEA. The CDR3 loop spans 15 amino acids. CDR3 amino acids: CSVGERGGWWNGYTF. Written as DNA, the CDR3 is TGCAGCGTTGGAGAGCGGGGCGGTTGGTGGAATGGCTACACCTTC.

By sample share, this clone is medium-sized (0.01 to 0.1%). The chain couples TRBV6-1 to TRBJ2-7; D is unresolved. The CDR3 has 15 residues. V was pared by 2 bases and J by 2 bases, with 13 bases between. Germline CDR1 and CDR2: MNHNS and SASEGT. The CDR3 region is CASSEYVPGPYEQYV. The CDR3 nucleotides read TGTGCCAGCAGTGAATATGTTCCAGGTCCCTACGAGCAGTACGTC.

This chain connects TRBV9 to TRBJ2-5; unclear D gene. Germline loops: CDR1 SGDLS, CDR2 YYNGEE. There are 12 residues in the CDR3. V lost 0 bases to trimming and J lost 5 bases, with 5 bases between them. In nucleotides, the CDR3 is TGTGCCAGCAGCGTAGATTGGGAGACCCAGTACTTC. Translation gives CASSVDWETQYF.

V is TRBV6-5 and J is TRBJ2-5; D unclear. The CDR3 is made up of 16 amino acids. V lost 0 bases to trimming and J lost 2 bases, with 13 bases between them. Germline-derived CDR1 and CDR2 are MNHEY and SVGAGI. Here the CDR3 reads CASSYSAQVGQETQYF. The CDR3 DNA reads TGTGCCAGCAGTTACTCGGCCCAGGTCGGTCAAGAGACCCAGTACTTC.

The gene calls are TRBV18 and TRBJ1-1, with 10 positions matching TRBD1. CDR3 length equals 14 residues. CDR1 is KGHSH and CDR2 is LQKENI in the germline V gene. With 3 bases clipped from V and 6 bases from J, the junction kept 4 bases outside the gene matches. The CDR3 spells CASSPLGQGPEAFF. Here the CDR3 DNA reads TGTGCCAGCTCACCGCTGGGACAGGGGCCTGAAGCTTTCTTT.

The chain joins TRBV6-1 to TRBJ2-1; D might be TRBD1 (7 bases). V lost 2 bases and J lost 13, with 21 bases in between. Germline values: CDR1 MNHNS, CDR2 SASEGT. This CDR3 has 15 residues. CDR3 protein: CASSENAGQQGFQFF. Here the CDR3 DNA reads TGTGCCAGCAGTGAAAACGCGGGACAACAGGGGTTCCAGTTCTTC.

The chain is built from TRBV23-1 and TRBJ2-2; 9 bases line up with TRBD1. TRBV23-1 is labeled an ORF, and its function is uncertain. Germline trimming cut 4 bases from V and 8 bases from J; bases unmatched to any gene: 14. The CDR3 contains 17 residues. DNA of the CDR3: TGCGCCAGCAGTCGGCCGGGACAGGGACGAACACCGGGGGAGCTGTTTTTT. Residues: CASSRPGQGRTPGELFF.

The V call is TRBV21-1, the J call TRBJ2-7; the D call of TRBD2 is as the table states it, not checked on the DNA. TRBV21-1 is classified as a pseudogene. This CDR3 has 15 residues. The CDR3 spells CASINKLRSSYEQYV. The CDR3 bases are TGTGCCAGCATCAATAAACTAAGGAGCTCCTACGAGCAGTACGTC.

This clone was recorded only once. This rearrangement joins TRBV6-5 to TRBJ2-2; tentatively, D is TRBD2 (5 bases). From germline, CDR1 is MNHEY and CDR2 SVGAGI. Trimming left V 7 bases short and J 1 base short, with 7 bases between. This CDR3 comprises 13 residues. The CDR3 region is CASIGRNTGELFF. CDR3 DNA: TGTGCCAGCATAGGGAGGAACACCGGGGAGCTGTTTTTT.

The chain employs TRBV9 and TRBJ2-3; no firm D call. Between the trimmed V and J ends, which lost 1 base and 2 bases, there was a span of 8 bases. The germline gives CDR1 SGDLS, CDR2 YYNGEE. The length of the CDR3 is 14 residues. The CDR3 loop is CASSVTSYTDTQYF. CDR3 DNA: TGTGCCAGCAGCGTAACCTCGTACACAGATACGCAGTATTTT.

The rearrangement uses TRBV14 and TRBJ1-2; tentative D call: TRBD1 (5 bases). This CDR3 has 15 residues. Trimming pared 1 base from V and 4 bases from J, leaving 13 bases between. Germline CDR1 is SGHDN and CDR2 is FVKESK. The CDR3, as DNA: TGTGCCAGCAGCCAAGTGTTGGGGCAGATCTATGGCTACACCTTC. It specifies CASSQVLGQIYGYTF.

The gene calls are TRBV5-6 and TRBJ2-2; D is undetermined. Per the germline V gene, CDR1 is SGHDT and CDR2 is YYEEEE. There are 18 residues in the CDR3. Trimming stripped 0 bases from V and 1 base from J, with 16 bases between. CDR3 nucleotides: TGTGCCAGCAGCTTGGTCTTCATAGGGCAGGTGAACACCGGGGAGCTGTTTTTT. The encoded protein is CASSLVFIGQVNTGELFF.

The J gene is TRBJ2-3, the V gene TRBV2; 7 bases align to TRBD1. This CDR3 has 13 residues. Unmatched junction bases numbered 5, after V lost 5 bases and J lost 6 bases. In germline, CDR1 is SNHLY, CDR2 FYNNEI. The CDR3 sequence is CASSRGRLDTQYF. CDR3 nucleotide sequence: TGTGCCAGCAGTAGGGGGCGCTTGGATACGCAGTATTTT.

The chain links TRBV30 to TRBJ1-1, with D possibly TRBD1 on 6 matching bases. CDR1 is GTSNPN and CDR2 is SVGIG in the germline V gene (reference sequence). This CDR3 is 15 amino acids long. Trimming removed 7 bases at V and 1 base at J, with 19 bases between. CDR3 region: CAFLGAQVENTEAFF. The CDR3 DNA reads as TGTGCCTTCCTGGGGGCGCAGGTGGAGAACACTGAAGCTTTCTTT.

The rearrangement links TRBV6-1 to TRBJ2-1; 7 bases are a match to TRBD2. The germline CDR1 and CDR2 sequences are MNHNS and SASEGT. The CDR3 extends over 13 amino acids. Trimming cost V 4 bases and J 6 bases; bases outside gene matches: 3. The CDR3 protein is CASSGGGTNEQFF. The CDR3, as DNA: TGTGCCAGCAGTGGGGGAGGGACCAATGAGCAGTTCTTC.

The chain employs TRBV6-4 and TRBJ2-7; 7 nucleotides align to TRBD1. CDR1 is MRHNA and CDR2 is SNTAGT in the germline V gene. The CDR3 loop spans 18 amino acids. V lost 4 bases to trimming and J lost 4 bases; unmatched junction nucleotides: 19. DNA for the CDR3: TGTGCCAGCAGTGTGGTGCACGAAGGACAGGCCATGGCGTACGAGCAGTACTTC. It encodes CASSVVHEGQAMAYEQYF.

The rearrangement joins TRBV4-1 to TRBJ1-1; 7 bases fit TRBD1. The germline CDR1 and CDR2 sequences are MGHRA and YSYEKL. After removal of 3 bases from V and 8 bases from J, the junction contained 6 bases not matched to a gene. The CDR3 has 13 amino acids. The CDR3 loop reads CASSQGTESEAFF. As DNA, the CDR3 is TGCGCCAGCAGCCAGGGGACAGAGAGCGAAGCTTTCTTT.

CDR3: CASSVTGTNEKLFF. CDR3 DNA: TGTGCCAGCAGCGTTACAGGAACTAATGAAAAACTGTTTTTT. The chain uses TRBV9 and TRBJ1-4; D possibly corresponds to TRBD1 (5 bases). This CDR3 spans 14 amino acids. Germline V gene sequence: CDR1 SGDLS, CDR2 YYNGEE. The V end lost 2 bases, the J end lost 1 base, and 6 bases lay between the germline ends.

The chain joins TRBV12-5 to TRBJ1-5; 9 bases are a match to TRBD1. The CDR3 is made up of 13 amino acids. J was trimmed by 6 bases and V by 6 bases; bases with no gene match: 3. Per germline, CDR1 LGHNT and CDR2 FRNRAP. Written as DNA, the CDR3 is TGTGCTAGTGGACTGACAGGGGGTCAGCCCCAGCATTTT. As protein: CASGLTGGQPQHF.

The V call is TRBV6-6, the J call TRBJ2-7, with D possibly TRBD2 on 7 matching bases. V lost 6 bases and J 6 bases, leaving 18 bases between the germline ends. Germline V gene sequence: CDR1 MNHNY, CDR2 SVGAGI (reference sequence). There are 14 residues in the CDR3. CDR3 DNA: TGTGCCAGCAGCCAGGTCGGGGGGCGAGGCGAGCAGTACTTC. This encodes CASSQVGGRGEQYF.

The chain links TRBV18 to TRBJ2-1; no clear D. V lost 3 bases and J 6 bases, leaving 12 bases between the germline ends. This CDR3 has 14 residues. Per germline, CDR1 KGHSH and CDR2 LQKENI. CDR3 in amino acids: CASSPVTRFNEQFF. CDR3 nucleotide sequence: TGTGCCAGCTCACCTGTAACTCGATTCAATGAGCAGTTCTTC. Looking up the rest from reference TRBV18 and TRBJ2-1 gives the full variable domain: NAGVMQNPRHLVRRRGQEARLRCSPMKGHSHVYWYRQLPEEGLKFMVYLQKENIIDESGMPKERFSAEFPKEGPSILRIQQVVRGDSAAYFCASSPVTRFNEQFFGPGTRLTVL.

The chain combines TRBV27 with TRBJ2-3, with D unresolved. This CDR3 contains 11 residues. CDR1 MNHEY and CDR2 SMNVEV come from the germline V gene (reference sequence). V was trimmed by 4 bases and J by 2 bases, leaving 1 base between them. The CDR3: CASSSTDTQYF. The DNA of the CDR3 is TGTGCCAGCAGTTCCACAGATACGCAGTATTTT.

This clone came up a few times. The chain has TRBV7-3 and TRBJ1-2, with 8 nucleotides matching TRBD1. Trimming cost V 5 bases and J 8 bases; bases outside gene matches: 7. The CDR3 has 13 residues. Germline V CDR1 and CDR2: SGHTA, FQGTGA. Written as DNA, the CDR3 is TGTGCCAGCAGCATTGACAGGGGCGGCGGCTACACCTTC. It translates to CASSIDRGGGYTF.

This clone was found once. The chain has TRBV19 and TRBJ1-5, with D unclear. The germline V gene has CDR1 LNHDA and CDR2 SQIVND (reference sequence). This CDR3 contains 16 residues. V lost 1 base and J lost 3, with 13 bases in between. The CDR3 nucleotides are TGTGCCAGTAGTATAGGGATCCGGGATAACAATCAGCCCCAGCATTTT. Translation: CASSIGIRDNNQPQHF.